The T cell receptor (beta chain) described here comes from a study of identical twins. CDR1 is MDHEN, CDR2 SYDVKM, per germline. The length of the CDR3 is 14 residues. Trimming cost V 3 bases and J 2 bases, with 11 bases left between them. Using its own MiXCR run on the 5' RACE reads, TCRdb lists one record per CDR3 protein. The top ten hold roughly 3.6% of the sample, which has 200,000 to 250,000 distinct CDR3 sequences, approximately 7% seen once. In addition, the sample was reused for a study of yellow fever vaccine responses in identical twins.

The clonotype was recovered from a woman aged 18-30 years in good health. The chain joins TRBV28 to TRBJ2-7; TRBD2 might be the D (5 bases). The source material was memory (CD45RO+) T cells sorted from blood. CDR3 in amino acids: CASSFTGFPYEQYF. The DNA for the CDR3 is TGTGCCAGCAGTTTTACGGGATTTCCCTACGAGCAGTACTTC.